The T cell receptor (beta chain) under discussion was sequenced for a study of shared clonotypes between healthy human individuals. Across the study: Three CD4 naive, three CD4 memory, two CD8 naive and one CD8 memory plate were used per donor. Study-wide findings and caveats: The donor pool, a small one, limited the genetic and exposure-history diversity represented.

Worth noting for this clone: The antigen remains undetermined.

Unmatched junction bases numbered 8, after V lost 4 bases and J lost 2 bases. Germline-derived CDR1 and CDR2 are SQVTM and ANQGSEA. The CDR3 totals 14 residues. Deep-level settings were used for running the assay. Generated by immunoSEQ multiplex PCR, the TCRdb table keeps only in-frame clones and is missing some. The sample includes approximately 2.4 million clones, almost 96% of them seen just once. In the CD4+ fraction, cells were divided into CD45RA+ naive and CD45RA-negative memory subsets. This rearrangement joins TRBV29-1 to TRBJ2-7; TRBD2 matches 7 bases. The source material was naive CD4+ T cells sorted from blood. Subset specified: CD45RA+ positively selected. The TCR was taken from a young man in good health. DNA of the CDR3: TGCAGCGTTGCCCCCCGTCTAGCGGCCTACGAGCAGTACTTC. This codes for CSVAPRLAAYEQYF.